Below, one TCR beta chain is given with its context. The data are from a study of blood T cell repertoires in COVID-19. Study information: COVID-19 samples from acute and convalescent phases originated in the United States, Italy and Spain.

The protocol was immunoSEQ multiplex PCR, while the TCRdb copy is restricted to in-frame clones and leaves out a portion. Of about 160,000 clones in the sample, approximately 91% were seen once. Sequencing was performed on peripheral blood. This sequence originates from a man aged 18 to 29 with acute or convalescent COVID-19.

The CDR3 region is CASSATGHGGNGYTF. CDR3 nucleotides: TGCGCCAGCAGCGCGACCGGACACGGGGGTAATGGCTACACCTTC. The genes are TRBV5-1 and TRBJ1-2; D might be TRBD1 (5 bases). Trimming took off 4 bases at V and 6 bases at J, with 19 bases between the two ends. Germline assignment: CDR1 SGHRS and CDR2 YFSETQ. CDR3 size: 15 residues.